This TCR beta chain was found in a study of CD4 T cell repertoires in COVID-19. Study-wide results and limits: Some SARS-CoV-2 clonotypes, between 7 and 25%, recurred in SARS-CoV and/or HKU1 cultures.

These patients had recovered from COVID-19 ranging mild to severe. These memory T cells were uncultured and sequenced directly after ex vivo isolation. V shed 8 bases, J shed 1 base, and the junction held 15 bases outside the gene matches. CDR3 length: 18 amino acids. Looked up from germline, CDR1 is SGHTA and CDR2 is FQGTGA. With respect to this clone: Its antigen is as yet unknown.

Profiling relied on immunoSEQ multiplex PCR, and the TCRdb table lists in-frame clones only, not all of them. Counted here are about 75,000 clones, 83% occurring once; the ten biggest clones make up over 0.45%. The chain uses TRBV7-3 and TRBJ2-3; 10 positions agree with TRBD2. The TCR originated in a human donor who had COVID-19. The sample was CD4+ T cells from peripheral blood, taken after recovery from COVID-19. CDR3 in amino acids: CASCRQSGGAIGTDTQYF. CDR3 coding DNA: TGTGCCAGCTGTCGTCAGAGCGGGGGGGCTATTGGCACAGATACGCAGTATTTT. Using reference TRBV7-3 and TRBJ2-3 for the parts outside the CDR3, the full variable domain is GAGVSQTPSNKVTEKGKYVELRCDPISGHTALYWYRQSLGQGPEFLIYFQGTGAADDSGLPNDRFFAVRPEGSVSTLKIQRTERGDSAVYLCASCRQSGGAIGTDTQYFGPGTRLTVL.